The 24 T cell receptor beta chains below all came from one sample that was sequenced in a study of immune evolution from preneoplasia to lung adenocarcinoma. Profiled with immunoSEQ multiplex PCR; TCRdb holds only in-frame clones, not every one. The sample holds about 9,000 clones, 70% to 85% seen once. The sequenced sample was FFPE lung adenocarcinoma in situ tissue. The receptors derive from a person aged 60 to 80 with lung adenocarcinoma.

This CDR3 reads CASSPPGGGRTEAFF. Written as DNA, the CDR3 is TGTGCCAGCTCACCACCGGGGGGTGGAAGGACTGAAGCTTTCTTT. The chain has TRBV18 and TRBJ1-1, with D tentatively TRBD1 (5 bases). The germline V gene has CDR1 KGHSH and CDR2 LQKENI. The CDR3 consists of 15 residues. Trimming took 0 bases from V and 5 from J, leaving 13 bases between them. Complete variable domain (other parts from reference TRBV18 and TRBJ1-1): NAGVMQNPRHLVRRRGQEARLRCSPMKGHSHVYWYRQLPEEGLKFMVYLQKENIIDESGMPKERFSAEFPKEGPSILRIQQVVRGDSAAYFCASSPPGGGRTEAFFGQGTRLTVV.

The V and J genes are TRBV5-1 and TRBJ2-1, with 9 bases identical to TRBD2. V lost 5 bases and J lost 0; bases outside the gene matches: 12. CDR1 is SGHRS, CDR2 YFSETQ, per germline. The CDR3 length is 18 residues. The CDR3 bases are TGCGCCAGCAGGGTCCCAGCGGGGGGCCAAAACTCCTACAATGAGCAGTTCTTC. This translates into CASRVPAGGQNSYNEQFF.

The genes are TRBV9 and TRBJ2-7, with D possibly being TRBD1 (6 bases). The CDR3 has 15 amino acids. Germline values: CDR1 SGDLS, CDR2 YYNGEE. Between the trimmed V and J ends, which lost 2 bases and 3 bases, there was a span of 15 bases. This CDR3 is CASSVTQGSFYEQYF. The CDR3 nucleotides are TGTGCCAGCAGCGTTACACAGGGTTCATTCTACGAGCAGTACTTC.

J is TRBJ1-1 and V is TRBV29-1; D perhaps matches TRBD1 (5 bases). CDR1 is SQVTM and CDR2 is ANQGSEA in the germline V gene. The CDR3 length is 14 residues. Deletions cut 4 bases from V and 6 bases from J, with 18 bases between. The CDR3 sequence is CSVGTGWVASEAFF. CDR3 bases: TGCAGCGTTGGAACAGGCTGGGTGGCTTCTGAAGCTTTCTTT.

DNA for the CDR3: TGTGCCAGCAGCCCACCGAATTCACCCCTCCACTTT. This codes for CASSPPNSPLHF. V gene TRBV7-2 combines with J gene TRBJ1-6; no definite D call. Germline V gene lookup returns CDR1 SGHTA and CDR2 FQGNSA. Between the trimmed V and J ends, which lost 5 bases and 7 bases, there was a span of 6 bases. The CDR3 is 12 amino acids. Based on the CDR3 plus reference TRBV7-2 and TRBJ1-6, the full variable domain is GAGVSQSPSNKVTEKGKDVELRCDPISGHTALYWYRQSLGQGLEFLIYFQGNSAPDKSGLPSDRFSAERTGGSVSTLTIQRTQQEDSAVYLCASSPPNSPLHFGNGTRLTVT.

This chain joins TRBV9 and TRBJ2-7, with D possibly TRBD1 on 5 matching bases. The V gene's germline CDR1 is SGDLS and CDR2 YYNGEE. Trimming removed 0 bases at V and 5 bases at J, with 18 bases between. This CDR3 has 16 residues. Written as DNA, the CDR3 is TGTGCCAGCAGCGTAGACGGAAGGGGTGCAGATGACGAGCAGTACTTC. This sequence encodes CASSVDGRGADDEQYF.

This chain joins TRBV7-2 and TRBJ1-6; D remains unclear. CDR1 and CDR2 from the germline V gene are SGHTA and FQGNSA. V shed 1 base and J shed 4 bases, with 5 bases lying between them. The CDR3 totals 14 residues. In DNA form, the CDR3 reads TGTGCCAGCAGCTTAGGCCCTTATAATTCACCCCTCCACTTT. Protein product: CASSLGPYNSPLHF.

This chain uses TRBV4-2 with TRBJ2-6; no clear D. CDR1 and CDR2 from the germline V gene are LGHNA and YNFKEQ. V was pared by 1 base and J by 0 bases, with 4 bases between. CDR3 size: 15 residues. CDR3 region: CASSQGDSGANVLTF. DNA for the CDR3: TGTGCCAGCAGCCAAGGAGACTCTGGGGCCAACGTCCTGACTTTC.

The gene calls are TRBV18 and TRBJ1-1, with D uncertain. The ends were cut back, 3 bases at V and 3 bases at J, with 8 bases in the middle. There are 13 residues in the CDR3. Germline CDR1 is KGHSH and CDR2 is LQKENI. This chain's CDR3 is CASSPLIDTEAFF. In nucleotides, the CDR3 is TGTGCCAGCTCACCGTTGATAGACACTGAAGCTTTCTTT.

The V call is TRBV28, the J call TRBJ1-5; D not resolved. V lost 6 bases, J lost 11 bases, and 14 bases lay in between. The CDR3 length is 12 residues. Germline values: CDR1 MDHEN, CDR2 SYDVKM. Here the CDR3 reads CASSKADVSQHF. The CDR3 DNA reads TGTGCCAGCAGCAAGGCGGACGTCTCCCAGCATTTT.

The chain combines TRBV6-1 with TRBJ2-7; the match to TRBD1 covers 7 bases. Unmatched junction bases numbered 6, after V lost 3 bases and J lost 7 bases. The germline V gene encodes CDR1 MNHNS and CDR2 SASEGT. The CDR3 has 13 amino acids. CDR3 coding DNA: TGTGCCAGCAGTGAGGGGACAGTTGAGGAGCAGTACTTC. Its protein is CASSEGTVEEQYF.

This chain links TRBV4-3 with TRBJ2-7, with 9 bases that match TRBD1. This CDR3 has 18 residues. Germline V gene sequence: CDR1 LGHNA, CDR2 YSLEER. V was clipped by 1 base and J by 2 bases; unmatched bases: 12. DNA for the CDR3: TGCGCCAGCAGCCAAGGGGCCCTAACAGGGGGCCATACCTACGAGCAGTACTTC. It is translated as CASSQGALTGGHTYEQYF.

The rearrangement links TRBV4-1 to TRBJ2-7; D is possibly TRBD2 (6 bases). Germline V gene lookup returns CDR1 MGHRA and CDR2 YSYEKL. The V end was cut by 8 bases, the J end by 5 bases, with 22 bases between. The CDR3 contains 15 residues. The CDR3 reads CASAKEGQPLNEQYF. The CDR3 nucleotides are TGCGCCAGCGCCAAGGAGGGGCAGCCATTAAACGAGCAGTACTTC.

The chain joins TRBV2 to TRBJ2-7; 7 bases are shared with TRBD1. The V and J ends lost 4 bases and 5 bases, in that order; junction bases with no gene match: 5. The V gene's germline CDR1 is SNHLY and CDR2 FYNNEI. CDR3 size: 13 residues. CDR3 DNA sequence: TGTGCCAGCAGTGGACAGGGTCTGGACGAGCAGTACTTC. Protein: CASSGQGLDEQYF.

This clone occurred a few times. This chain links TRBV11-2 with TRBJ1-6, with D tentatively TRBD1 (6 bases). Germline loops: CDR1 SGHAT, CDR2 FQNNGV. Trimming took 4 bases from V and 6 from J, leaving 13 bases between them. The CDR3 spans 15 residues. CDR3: CASSSGGHANSPLHF. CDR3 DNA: TGTGCCAGCAGCTCCGGGGGGCATGCTAATTCACCCCTCCACTTT.

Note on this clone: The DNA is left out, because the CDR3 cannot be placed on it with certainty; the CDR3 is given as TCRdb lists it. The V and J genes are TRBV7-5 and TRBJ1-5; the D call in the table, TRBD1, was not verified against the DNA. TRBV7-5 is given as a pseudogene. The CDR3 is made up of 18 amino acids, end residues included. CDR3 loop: CARSSWVGAGSEVKPQHF.

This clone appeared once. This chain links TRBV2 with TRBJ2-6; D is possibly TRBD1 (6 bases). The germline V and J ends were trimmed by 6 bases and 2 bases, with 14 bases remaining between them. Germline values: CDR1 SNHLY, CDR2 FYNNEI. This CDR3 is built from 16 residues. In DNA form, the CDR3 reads TGTGCCAGCAGGGGGGCTTTGTCTCCTGGGGCCAACGTCCTGACTTTC. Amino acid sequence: CASRGALSPGANVLTF.

CDR3 DNA sequence: TGTGCCAGCAGCTTAGATTGGTCCGGCACTGAAGCTTTCTTT. It encodes CASSLDWSGTEAFF. V and J are TRBV11-3 and TRBJ1-1; D is unresolved. The CDR3 contains 14 residues. V was clipped by 0 bases and J by 4 bases, with 9 bases between them. Germline V CDR1 and CDR2: SGHNT, YENEEA. The full variable domain, in which reference TRBV11-3 and TRBJ1-1 provide the parts outside the CDR3, is EAGVVQSPRYKIIEKKQPVAFWCNPISGHNTLYWYLQNLGQGPELLIRYENEEAVDDSQLPKDRFSAERLKGVDSTLKIQPAELGDSAVYLCASSLDWSGTEAFFGQGTRLTVV.

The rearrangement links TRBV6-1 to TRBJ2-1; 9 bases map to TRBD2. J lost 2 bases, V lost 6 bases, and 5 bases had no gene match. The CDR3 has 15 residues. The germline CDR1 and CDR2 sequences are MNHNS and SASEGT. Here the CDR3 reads CASRRAGGPYNEQFF. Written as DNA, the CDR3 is TGTGCCAGCAGGAGAGCGGGGGGCCCCTACAATGAGCAGTTCTTC.

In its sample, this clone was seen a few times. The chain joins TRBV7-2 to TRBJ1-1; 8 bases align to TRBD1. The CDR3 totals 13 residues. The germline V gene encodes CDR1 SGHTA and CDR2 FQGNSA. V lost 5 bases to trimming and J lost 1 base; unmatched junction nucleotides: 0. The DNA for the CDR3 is TGTGCCAGCAGCGACAGGGGGAACACTGAAGCTTTCTTT. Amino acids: CASSDRGNTEAFF.

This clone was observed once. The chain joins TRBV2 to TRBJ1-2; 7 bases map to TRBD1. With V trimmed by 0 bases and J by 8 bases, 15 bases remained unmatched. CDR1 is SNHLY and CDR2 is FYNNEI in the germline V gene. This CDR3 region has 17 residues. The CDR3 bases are TGTGCCAGCAGTGAAGCCAGGACAGGCATAACCTCCTCGGGCTACACCTTC. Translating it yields CASSEARTGITSSGYTF. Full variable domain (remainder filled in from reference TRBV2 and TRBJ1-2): EPEVTQTPSHQVTQMGQEVILRCVPISNHLYFYWYRQILGQKVEFLVSFYNNEISEKSEIFDDQFSVERPDGSNFTLKIRSTKLEDSAMYFCASSEARTGITSSGYTFGSGTRLTVV.

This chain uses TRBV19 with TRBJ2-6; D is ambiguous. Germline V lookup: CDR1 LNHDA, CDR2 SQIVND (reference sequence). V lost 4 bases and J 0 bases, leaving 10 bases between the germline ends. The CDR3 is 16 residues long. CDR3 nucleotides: TGTGCCAGTAGTAGCCCCGATTTCTCTGGGGCCAACGTCCTGACTTTC. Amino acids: CASSSPDFSGANVLTF.

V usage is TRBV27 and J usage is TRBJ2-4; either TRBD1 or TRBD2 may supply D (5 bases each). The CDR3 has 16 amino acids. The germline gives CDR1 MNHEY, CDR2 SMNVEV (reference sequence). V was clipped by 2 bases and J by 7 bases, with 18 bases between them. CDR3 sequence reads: CASSLPSGLGDNIQYF. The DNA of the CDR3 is TGTGCCAGCAGTTTACCGTCGGGGTTAGGGGACAACATTCAGTACTTC.

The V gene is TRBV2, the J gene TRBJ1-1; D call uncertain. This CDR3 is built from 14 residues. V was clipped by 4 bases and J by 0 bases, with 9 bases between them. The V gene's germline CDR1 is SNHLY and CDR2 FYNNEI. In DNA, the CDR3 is TGTGCCAGCAGTGGCGACTCCCTGAACACTGAAGCTTTCTTT. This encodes CASSGDSLNTEAFF. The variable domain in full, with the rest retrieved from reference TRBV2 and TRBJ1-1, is EPEVTQTPSHQVTQMGQEVILRCVPISNHLYFYWYRQILGQKVEFLVSFYNNEISEKSEIFDDQFSVERPDGSNFTLKIRSTKLEDSAMYFCASSGDSLNTEAFFGQGTRLTVV.